These 8 T cell receptor beta chains originate from one sample sequenced in a study of cytomegalovirus exposure and HLA in healthy donors. PCR primers comprised 60 Vbeta and 13 Jbeta primers. The assay was immunoSEQ multiplex PCR, and TCRdb's table has in-frame clones only and misses some. The table includes 150,000 to 200,000 clones, about 88% detected once. Sequenced material: PBMCs. Source of these receptors: a young woman in good health and CMV-seronegative.

The V gene is TRBV7-2, the J gene TRBJ2-5; 8 nucleotides align to TRBD2. Germline V gene lookup returns CDR1 SGHTA and CDR2 FQGNSA. This CDR3 is 16 amino acids long. V was clipped by 0 bases and J by 4 bases; unmatched bases: 7. CDR3 sequence reads: CASSLAVAGGGETQYF. DNA of the CDR3: TGTGCCAGCAGCTTAGCGGTGGCGGGAGGCGGAGAGACCCAGTACTTC.

The rearrangement uses TRBV5-6 and TRBJ2-5, with 9 bases identical to TRBD1. Germline V CDR1 and CDR2: SGHDT, YYEEEE. With V trimmed by 2 bases and J by 5 bases, 13 bases remained unmatched. The CDR3 spans 17 residues. Here the CDR3 DNA reads TGTGCCAGCAGCTTCGGGACAGGGTTACGGGTTCGGGAGACCCAGTACTTC. Its translation is CASSFGTGLRVRETQYF.

This clone came up once. The chain is built from TRBV10-3 and TRBJ1-2, with 7 bases identical to TRBD1. This CDR3 is 13 amino acids long. With 9 bases clipped from V and 2 bases from J, the junction kept 6 bases outside the gene matches. Germline loops: CDR1 ENHRY, CDR2 SYGVKD. CDR3 sequence reads: CAITGTENYGYTF. The CDR3 DNA follows: TGTGCCATAACCGGGACAGAGAACTATGGCTACACCTTC.

This sequence joins TRBV28 and TRBJ1-4; 8 nucleotides line up with TRBD1. V was pared by 5 bases and J by 7 bases, with 9 bases of the junction left unmatched. Germline V gene lookup returns CDR1 MDHEN and CDR2 SYDVKM. The CDR3 is made up of 15 amino acids. In DNA, the CDR3 is TGTGCCAGCAGTCAATACAGGGGGTCGATTGAAAAACTGTTTTTT. Amino acids: CASSQYRGSIEKLFF.

V and J are TRBV28 and TRBJ1-5; D ambiguous. The CDR3 is 14 amino acids. CDR1 and CDR2 from the germline V gene are MDHEN and SYDVKM. V was trimmed by 3 bases and J by 3 bases, leaving 9 bases between them. CDR3 in amino acids: CASSFLQSNQPQHF. The CDR3 coding sequence is TGTGCCAGCAGTTTTTTACAGTCCAATCAGCCCCAGCATTTT.

This chain uses TRBV5-6 with TRBJ1-2; TRBD1 agrees at 8 bases. Germline CDR1 reads SGHDT; CDR2 reads YYEEEE. This CDR3 has 15 amino acids. Trimming removed 0 bases from V and 9 bases from J; junction bases left unmatched: 10. The chain's CDR3 is CASSLAGTGPGSYTF. For the CDR3, the DNA is TGTGCCAGCAGCTTGGCAGGGACAGGCCCCGGGAGCTACACCTTC. Together with reference TRBV5-6 and TRBJ1-2, the CDR3 gives the full variable domain: DAGVTQSPTHLIKTRGQQVTLRCSPKSGHDTVSWYQQALGQGPQFIFQYYEEEERQRGNFPDRFSGHQFPNYSSELNVNALLLGDSALYLCASSLAGTGPGSYTFGSGTRLTVV.

In its sample, this clone was seen once. Other DNA sequences in this specimen translate into the identical CDR3. The chain carries TRBV10-3 and TRBJ1-4; D not certain. The CDR3 totals 15 residues. V was pared by 3 bases and J by 0 bases, with 8 bases between. The germline V gene encodes CDR1 ENHRY and CDR2 SYGVKD. The chain's CDR3 is CAISEGRTTNEKLFF. The CDR3 region has the DNA TGTGCCATCAGTGAAGGGAGAACAACTAATGAAAAACTGTTTTTT.

The chain carries TRBV30 and TRBJ1-5, with 7 nucleotides matching TRBD1. Looked up from germline, CDR1 is GTSNPN and CDR2 is SVGIG (reference sequence). This CDR3 spans 16 amino acids. The ends lost 1 base at V and 4 bases at J; junction bases unmatched: 10. CDR3 sequence (DNA): TGTGCCTGGAGTGCCTTTTGGACAGGTAAAAATCAGCCCCAGCATTTT. It specifies CAWSAFWTGKNQPQHF.